This paragraph reports one T cell receptor (beta chain). Its antigen is not identified. Unique molecular identifiers tagged the TCRbeta library. TCRdb re-derived calls from the PCR reads in MiXCR, one entry per CDR3 protein. This sample has 100,000 or so distinct CDR3 sequences, with around 6.1% found just once. This record comes from a study of T-cell reconstitution after alpha-beta-depleted transplantation in children. Study-wide findings and caveats: Surviving recipient T cells and thymic progenitors accounted for the high day-60 TCRbeta diversity observed in some patients. T-cell counts and diversity were attributed mostly to newly produced T cells one year after transplant. Several hundred expanded graft clones reportedly supplied alpha-beta T cells about two months after transplant.

Unmatched junction bases numbered 4, after V lost 4 bases and J lost 7 bases. CDR1 and CDR2 (germline): SGHRS, YFSETQ. CDR3 length equals 12 residues. The receptor comes from a female patient aged 2 to 10 who had a stem cell transplant for Fanconi anemia, so the T cells may come from the graft donor. The genes are TRBV5-1 and TRBJ1-2, with 7 bases identical to TRBD1. Sequencing was performed on PBMCs, mostly from graft donor cells, taken 60 days after TCRalphabeta/CD19-depleted stem cell transplant. In DNA form, the CDR3 reads TGCGCCAGCAGCCCGGGACAGTCTGGCTACACCTTC. It encodes CASSPGQSGYTF.